One and the same sample provided the 17 T cell receptor beta chains below, sequenced in a study of regulatory T cells in long-lasting Graves disease (dated by TCRdb to the early 2020s). Library generation was performed with multiplex PCR. The sample was run on an Illumina HiSeq 4000. To build TCR beta libraries, CDR3 regions were amplified by Arm-PCR using iRepertoire HTBI primers. TCRdb applied fastp at Q25 and MiXCR to the public reads, then kept only in-frame beta chains. Each CDR3 protein appears once, grouped with its most common genes and DNA. Counted in this sample were some 220,000 distinct CDR3 sequences; roughly 19% of them appeared once. The ten top clones hold approximately 12% of the sample. The label giving this sample's time point can be read as: newly diagnosed GD, antithyroid drugs for less than 3 months. For both TCR sequencing and RNA sequencing, RNA was extracted from PBMCs in TRIzol.

This sample was shared with a second study, whose subject was T cells in Graves' hyperthyroidism and ophthalmopathy.

Sequencing was performed on peripheral blood mononuclear cells (PBMCs), taken at new diagnosis, from a patient treated with antithyroid drugs. The receptors shown here come from a woman aged 30 to 39 with Graves disease. Donor details come from another sample of the same person, matched by shared clones.

This clonotype came up many times. The chain couples TRBV28 to TRBJ1-2; possibly TRBD1 for D (6 bases). Germline CDR1 is MDHEN and CDR2 is SYDVKM. V was trimmed by 9 bases and J by 5 bases, leaving 16 bases between them. The CDR3 extends over 13 amino acids. The CDR3 here is CASRDKPGYGYTF. In DNA form, the CDR3 reads TGTGCCAGTAGGGACAAACCGGGGTATGGCTACACCTTC.

A few counts support this clonotype. This chain uses TRBV10-3 with TRBJ2-7; 7 nucleotides align to TRBD2. CDR1 ENHRY and CDR2 SYGVKD come from the germline V gene. This CDR3 is 14 amino acids long. V shed 6 bases and J 11 bases; nucleotides not matched to a gene: 16. CDR3 coding DNA: TGTGCCATCAGGGAGGGTCTAGCGGCGGACGCCAAGTACTTC. This codes for CAIREGLAADAKYF.

Ten or more counts support this clonotype. The genes are TRBV27 and TRBJ1-4, with 7 nucleotides matching TRBD1. The CDR3 is 14 amino acids. Germline CDR1 reads MNHEY; CDR2 reads SMNVEV (reference sequence). V shed 4 bases, J shed 8 bases, and the junction held 7 bases outside the gene matches. As DNA, the CDR3 is TGTGCCAGCAGTTCCAGGACAGGTCGCGAAAAACTGTTTTTT. It encodes CASSSRTGREKLFF.

This clonotype was observed many times. This chain uses TRBV30 with TRBJ2-5; TRBD2 is a possible D gene (6 bases). The V end lost 3 bases, the J end lost 4 bases, and 18 bases lay between the germline ends. CDR3 length equals 15 residues. Germline V gives CDR1 GTSNPN, CDR2 SVGIG (reference sequence). The CDR3 DNA is TGTGCCTGGAGCCTACCTCCCCAGGGAGGAGAGACCCAGTACTTC. Encoded protein: CAWSLPPQGGETQYF.

This clonotype was seen at least ten times. The genes are TRBV20-1 and TRBJ2-7; the match to TRBD2 covers 8 bases. With V trimmed by 6 bases and J by 2 bases, 12 bases remained unmatched. This CDR3 has 15 amino acids. Germline-derived CDR1 and CDR2 are DFQATT and SNEGSKA (reference sequence). The CDR3 here is CSAQGQREFTYEQYF. Written as DNA, the CDR3 is TGCAGTGCCCAGGGGCAGCGGGAGTTCACCTACGAGCAGTACTTC.

In this sample, this clonotype turned up many times. The chain recombines TRBV9 with TRBJ1-1, with 10 bases identical to TRBD1. V was clipped by 4 bases and J by 7 bases; unmatched bases: 10. Germline CDR1 and CDR2: SGDLS and YYNGEE. This CDR3 region has 15 residues. The CDR3 loop is CASSPADRGLGEAFF. The CDR3 DNA reads as TGTGCCAGCAGCCCCGCCGACAGGGGGCTGGGTGAAGCTTTCTTT.

This clonotype has at least ten counts. The V gene is TRBV9, the J gene TRBJ1-4; D not certain. Trimming cost V 4 bases and J 7 bases, with 14 bases left between them. CDR3 length: 14 amino acids. From germline, CDR1 is SGDLS and CDR2 YYNGEE. The CDR3 bases are TGTGCCAGCAGCTGGAGGGCGGGGAGTGAAAAACTGTTTTTT. The encoded protein is CASSWRAGSEKLFF.

This clonotype was seen a few times. A much larger clone sits a single nucleotide away, making a read error possible. The CDR3 sequence is CASSDADYGYTF. CDR3 DNA sequence: TGTGCCAGTAGTGACGCAGACTATGGCTACACCTTC. The chain carries TRBV19 and TRBJ1-2; unclear D gene. V was cut by 5 bases and J by 3 bases, with 7 bases left in between. The CDR3 extends over 12 amino acids. Germline V gene data show CDR1 as LNHDA and CDR2 as SQIVND (reference sequence).

This clonotype was counted ten times or more. The chain couples TRBV7-9 to TRBJ1-2; D not certain. Deletions cut 1 base from V and 4 bases from J, with 13 bases between. The CDR3 loop spans 15 amino acids. CDR1 SEHNR and CDR2 FQNEAQ come from the germline V gene (reference sequence). The CDR3 nucleotides are TGTGCCAGCAGCTTAGGCGGTGACGTATTCTATGGCTACACCTTC. This sequence encodes CASSLGGDVFYGYTF.

This clonotype has ten or more counts. This chain connects TRBV7-2 to TRBJ1-5, with TRBD1 matching over 8 bases. Germline assignment: CDR1 SGHTA and CDR2 FQGNSA. The CDR3 extends over 18 amino acids. The J segment lost 0 bases and the V segment lost 1 base, leaving 8 bases of the junction unmatched. Written as DNA, the CDR3 is TGTGCCAGCAGCTTAGTTGGAAACAGGGGGACTAGCAATCAGCCCCAGCATTTT. Amino acid sequence: CASSLVGNRGTSNQPQHF.

This clonotype was seen only a few times. The junction departs from germline at one end; a sequencing error may be responsible. The chain has TRBV3-1 and TRBJ2-7; 9 bases align to TRBD1. This CDR3 has 13 residues. CDR1 is LGHDT, CDR2 YNNKEL, per germline (reference sequence). The CDR3 spells CAGSSGQGNEQYF. The CDR3 region has the DNA TGTGCCGGCAGCTCGGGACAGGGTAACGAGCAGTACTTC.

This clonotype was counted many times. V gene TRBV7-9 combines with J gene TRBJ1-2; unclear D gene. The V end lost 3 bases, the J end lost 8 bases, and 10 bases lay between the germline ends. Germline V CDR1 and CDR2: SEHNR, FQNEAQ (reference sequence). The CDR3 covers 12 residues. CDR3: CASSFDHTGYTF. DNA for the CDR3: TGTGCCAGCAGCTTCGACCACACCGGCTACACCTTC.

The genes are TRBV28 and TRBJ2-2; the match to TRBD2 covers 11 bases. CDR3 length: 16 residues. Germline CDR1 MDHEN, CDR2 SYDVKM. J gave up 7 bases and V 2 bases, and 6 bases lay outside the gene matches. The DNA for the CDR3 is TGTGCCAGCAGTTTAGTACTAGCGGGAGCGGGCGGGGAGCTGTTTTTT. Protein: CASSLVLAGAGGELFF.

Many counts were recorded for this clonotype. The chain combines TRBV12-3 or TRBV12-4 with TRBJ1-2, with 7 bases matching TRBD1. This CDR3 comprises 14 residues. The V and J ends lost 6 bases and 5 bases, in that order; junction bases with no gene match: 9. CDR3 sequence reads: CASSRDRAGYGYTF. CDR3 in DNA: TGTGCCAGCAGCCGCGACAGGGCGGGGTATGGCTACACCTTC.

This clonotype has ten or more counts. The rearrangement uses TRBV2 and TRBJ1-2, with TRBD1 matching over 9 bases. CDR1 and CDR2 from the germline V gene are SNHLY and FYNNEI. The CDR3 has 15 amino acids. With 9 bases clipped from V and 0 bases from J, the junction kept 8 bases outside the gene matches. The CDR3 region has the DNA TGTGCCAGGGGGGGACAGGGAGAAACTAACTATGGCTACACCTTC. Its translation is CARGGQGETNYGYTF. The full variable domain, completed using reference TRBV2 and TRBJ1-2, is EPEVTQTPSHQVTQMGQEVILRCVPISNHLYFYWYRQILGQKVEFLVSFYNNEISEKSEIFDDQFSVERPDGSNFTLKIRSTKLEDSAMYFCARGGQGETNYGYTFGSGTRLTVV.

This clonotype showed up just a few times. This chain uses TRBV5-6 with TRBJ2-3, with TRBD2 identical over 13 bases. Germline loops: CDR1 SGHDT, CDR2 YYEEEE. The CDR3 is made up of 19 amino acids. The V and J ends lost 1 base and 2 bases, in that order; junction bases with no gene match: 10. The DNA of the CDR3 is TGTGCCAGCAGCTTGAGGTACGGACTAGCGGGAGCCCTCACAGATACGCAGTATTTT. It translates to CASSLRYGLAGALTDTQYF.

This clonotype appeared many times. The CDR3 coding sequence is TGTGCCAGCACTCCTTGGGGGAGGGTAGAAAACACCATATATTTT. Encoded protein: CASTPWGRVENTIYF. The chain couples TRBV2 to TRBJ1-3; D may be TRBD1 (5 bases). Trimming stripped 7 bases from V and 6 bases from J, with 19 bases between. Germline assignment: CDR1 SNHLY and CDR2 FYNNEI. The CDR3 is made up of 15 amino acids.